This T cell receptor (beta chain) was obtained from a study of blood T cell repertoires in COVID-19. Study information: COVID-19 samples collected from the United States, Italy and Spain covered acute and convalescent phases.

With 8 bases removed from V and 4 bases from J, the gap between germline ends came to 12 bases. This CDR3 is 13 amino acids long. The germline V gene has CDR1 SGHVS and CDR2 FQNEAQ. Authors' analysis steps: Reference gene primer amplification yielded estimated nucleated cell counts. Sequencing was performed with immunoSEQ multiplex PCR; in TCRdb, only in-frame clones are kept and a portion is missing. For V, J and clone size, that table is used; D and trimming come from the DNA. The sample contains 150,000 to 200,000 clones, roughly 80% of which appear only once. This chain links TRBV7-8 with TRBJ1-3; D possibly corresponds to TRBD1 (5 bases). The sample consisted of peripheral blood. The receptor was derived from a human donor with acute or convalescent COVID-19. The donor label of this sample is uncertain. CDR3 residues: CASSAGSGNTIYF. In DNA, the CDR3 is TGTGCCAGCTCTGCAGGGTCCGGAAACACCATATATTTT.